The 14 T cell receptor beta chains reported below all come from one sample, sequenced in a study of shared clonotypes between healthy human individuals. Naive CD8 cells lacked CD45RO and underwent positive selection for CCR7, leaving out terminally differentiated effector memory CD45RA+ cells. Clones were sequenced by immunoSEQ multiplex PCR, and TCRdb holds only the in-frame ones, with some missing. The repertoire holds about 800,000 clones, about 96% seen once, with under 0.25% in the top ten. The specimen sequenced was naive CD8+ T cells sorted from blood. The receptors here all came from a man younger than 40 in good health.

V gene TRBV11-2 combines with J gene TRBJ2-7; D gene uncertain. Trimming removed 5 bases from V and 3 bases from J, with 5 bases in between. The CDR3 runs to 11 residues. In germline, CDR1 is SGHAT, CDR2 FQNNGV. The CDR3 spells CASSRYYEQYF. For the CDR3, the DNA is TGTGCCAGCAGCCGATACTACGAGCAGTACTTC.

The chain combines TRBV4-1 with TRBJ2-1; 8 bases align to TRBD2. The germline gives CDR1 MGHRA, CDR2 YSYEKL. CDR3 length: 14 amino acids. The ends lost 1 base at V and 7 bases at J; junction bases unmatched: 3. For the CDR3, the DNA is TGCGCCAGCAGCCAAGTGGCTAGCGGGAATGAGCAGTTCTTC. Residues: CASSQVASGNEQFF.

Points on this clone: Other DNA variants within this sample encode the same CDR3. V gene TRBV5-1 combines with J gene TRBJ2-7; TRBD1 agrees at 7 bases. J lost 1 base, V lost 0 bases, and 4 bases had no gene match. From germline, CDR1 is SGHRS and CDR2 YFSETQ. The CDR3 totals 15 residues. The CDR3 region is CASSLVAGGSYEQYF. Here the CDR3 DNA reads TGCGCCAGCAGCTTGGTGGCAGGGGGATCCTACGAGCAGTACTTC. The whole variable domain, filled in from reference TRBV5-1 and TRBJ2-7, reads KAGVTQTPRYLIKTRGQQVTLSCSPISGHRSVSWYQQTPGQGLQFLFEYFSETQRNKGNFPGRFSGRQFSNSRSEMNVSTLELGDSALYLCASSLVAGGSYEQYFGPGTRLTVT.

CDR3 nucleotide sequence: TGTGCCAGCAGCTCCTTCGACAGGGTGTTGGCTGAAGCTTTCTTT. Its translation is CASSSFDRVLAEAFF. The chain employs TRBV5-6 and TRBJ1-1; 7 bases agree with TRBD1. Per the germline V gene, CDR1 is SGHDT and CDR2 is YYEEEE. V lost 3 bases to trimming and J lost 6 bases; unmatched junction nucleotides: 11. The CDR3 length is 15 residues.

V gene TRBV7-8 combines with J gene TRBJ1-1; TRBD1 might be the D (5 bases). This CDR3 region has 11 residues. Germline V gene data show CDR1 as SGHVS and CDR2 as FQNEAQ. The germline V and J ends were trimmed by 5 bases and 9 bases, with 10 bases remaining between them. CDR3 DNA: TGTGCCAGCAGCGGCAGGGATCAAGCTTTCTTT. Translation: CASSGRDQAFF.

This chain joins TRBV15 and TRBJ1-5, with 7 bases lining up with TRBD1. This CDR3 has 15 residues. With V trimmed by 5 bases and J by 3 bases, 7 bases remained unmatched. Germline V CDR1 and CDR2: LNHNV, YYDKDF (reference sequence). CDR3 in amino acids: CATSLDGTDNQPQHF. The CDR3 DNA follows: TGTGCCACCAGCCTAGACGGGACAGACAATCAGCCCCAGCATTTT.

The CDR3 nucleotides read TGTGCCAGCAGCACAGGGGGGTTCAATCAGCCCCAGCATTTT. Protein sequence: CASSTGGFNQPQHF. The chain employs TRBV27 and TRBJ1-5; 8 positions match TRBD1. The ends lost 6 bases at V and 3 bases at J; junction bases unmatched: 4. This CDR3 has 14 amino acids. The germline gives CDR1 MNHEY, CDR2 SMNVEV (reference sequence).

The chain has TRBV9 and TRBJ2-1, with 7 bases lining up with TRBD2. V shed 3 bases, J shed 0 bases, and the junction held 3 bases outside the gene matches. Germline CDR1 reads SGDLS; CDR2 reads YYNGEE. This CDR3 is 15 amino acids long. The CDR3 DNA follows: TGTGCCAGCAGCGCTAGCGGATACTCCTACAATGAGCAGTTCTTC. It specifies CASSASGYSYNEQFF.

The V and J genes are TRBV27 and TRBJ2-1; tentatively, D is TRBD1 or TRBD2 (5 bases each). The germline V and J ends were trimmed by 7 bases and 2 bases, with 12 bases remaining between them. Per the germline V gene, CDR1 is MNHEY and CDR2 is SMNVEV (reference sequence). The CDR3 contains 14 residues. The CDR3 bases are TGTGCCAGCACTCAAACGGGGCCCTACAATGAGCAGTTCTTC. It specifies CASTQTGPYNEQFF.

The chain couples TRBV7-9 to TRBJ2-7, with D perhaps TRBD1 (6 bases). In germline, CDR1 is SEHNR, CDR2 FQNEAQ (reference sequence). Trimming pared 6 bases from V and 0 bases from J, leaving 18 bases between. CDR3 length equals 16 residues. This chain's CDR3 is CASRPFDRQLSYEQYF. The CDR3 bases are TGTGCCAGCAGACCATTCGACAGGCAACTCTCCTACGAGCAGTACTTC.

The chain combines TRBV6-1 with TRBJ2-5; 11 positions agree with TRBD2. This CDR3 comprises 15 residues. Trimming removed 6 bases from V and 0 bases from J; junction bases left unmatched: 3. Looked up from germline, CDR1 is MNHNS and CDR2 is SASEGT. In DNA form, the CDR3 reads TGTGCCAGCAGGACGGGACTAGCGGACCAAGAGACCCAGTACTTC. Amino acids: CASRTGLADQETQYF.

V gene TRBV7-8 combines with J gene TRBJ2-6, with D uncertain. The germline V gene has CDR1 SGHVS and CDR2 FQNEAQ. V dropped 1 base and J dropped 4 bases, with 14 bases sitting between them. CDR3 length: 17 residues. The CDR3 protein is CASSLDMVRSGANVLTF. CDR3 DNA: TGTGCCAGCAGCTTAGATATGGTTAGGTCCGGGGCCAACGTCCTGACTTTC.

V gene TRBV7-9 combines with J gene TRBJ2-2; 7 nucleotides line up with TRBD1. In germline, CDR1 is SEHNR, CDR2 FQNEAQ (reference sequence). There are 19 residues in the CDR3. V gave up 2 bases and J gave up 1 base; unmatched junction bases: 13. CDR3 in amino acids: CASSLSPGQAILNTGELFF. As DNA, the CDR3 is TGTGCCAGCAGCTTATCTCCCGGACAGGCGATACTGAACACCGGGGAGCTGTTTTTT.

This chain links TRBV30 with TRBJ2-1, with 12 bases aligning to TRBD2. This CDR3 comprises 15 residues. Germline assignment: CDR1 GTSNPN and CDR2 SVGIG (reference sequence). Losses at the gene ends were 3 bases for V and 9 bases for J; bases not matched to a gene: 9. CDR3 coding DNA: TGTGCCTGGAGCGCTGGGACTAGCGGGTTGGTTGAGCAGTTCTTC. It specifies CAWSAGTSGLVEQFF.